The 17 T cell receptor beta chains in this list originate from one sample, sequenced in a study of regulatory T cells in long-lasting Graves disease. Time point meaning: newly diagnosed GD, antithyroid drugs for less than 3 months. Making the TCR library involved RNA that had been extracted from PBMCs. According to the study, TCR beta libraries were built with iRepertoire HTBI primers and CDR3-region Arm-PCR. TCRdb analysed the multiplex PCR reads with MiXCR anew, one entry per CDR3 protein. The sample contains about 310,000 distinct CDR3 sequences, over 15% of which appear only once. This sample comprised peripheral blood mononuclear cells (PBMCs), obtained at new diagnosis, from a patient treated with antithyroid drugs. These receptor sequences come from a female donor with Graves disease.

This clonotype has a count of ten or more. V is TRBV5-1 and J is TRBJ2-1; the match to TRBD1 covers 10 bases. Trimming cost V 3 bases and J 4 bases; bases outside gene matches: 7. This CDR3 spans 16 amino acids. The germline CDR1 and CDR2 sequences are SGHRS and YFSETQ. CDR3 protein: CASSSPGGQGYNEQFF. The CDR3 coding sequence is TGCGCCAGCAGCTCCCCCGGGGGACAGGGGTACAATGAGCAGTTCTTC.

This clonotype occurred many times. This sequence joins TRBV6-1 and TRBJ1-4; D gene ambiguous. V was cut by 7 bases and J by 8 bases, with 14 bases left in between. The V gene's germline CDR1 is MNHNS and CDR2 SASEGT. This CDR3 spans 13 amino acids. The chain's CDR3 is CASILNLGEKLFF. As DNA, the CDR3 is TGTGCCAGCATCCTCAACCTGGGAGAAAAACTGTTTTTT.

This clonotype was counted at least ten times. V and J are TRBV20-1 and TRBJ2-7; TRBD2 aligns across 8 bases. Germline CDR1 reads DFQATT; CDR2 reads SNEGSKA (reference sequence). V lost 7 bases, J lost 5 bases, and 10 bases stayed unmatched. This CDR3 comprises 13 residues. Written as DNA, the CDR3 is TGCAGTGGTGGAGCGGGGGACCTCAACGAGCAGTACTTC. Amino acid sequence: CSGGAGDLNEQYF.

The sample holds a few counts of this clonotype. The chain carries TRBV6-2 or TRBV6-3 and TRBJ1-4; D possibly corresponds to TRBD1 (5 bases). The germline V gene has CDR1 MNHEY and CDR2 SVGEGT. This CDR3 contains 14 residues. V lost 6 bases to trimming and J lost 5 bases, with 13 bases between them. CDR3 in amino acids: CASRLGGGNEKLFF. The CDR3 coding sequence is TGTGCCAGCAGGCTGGGGGGGGGGAATGAAAAACTGTTTTTT.

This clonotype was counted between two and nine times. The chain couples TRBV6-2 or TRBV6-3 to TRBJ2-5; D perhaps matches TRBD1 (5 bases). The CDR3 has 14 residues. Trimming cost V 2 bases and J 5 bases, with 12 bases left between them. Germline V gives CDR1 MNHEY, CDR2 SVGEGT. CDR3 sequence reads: CASSYHGALETQYF. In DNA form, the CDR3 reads TGTGCCAGCAGTTACCATGGGGCTTTGGAGACCCAGTACTTC.

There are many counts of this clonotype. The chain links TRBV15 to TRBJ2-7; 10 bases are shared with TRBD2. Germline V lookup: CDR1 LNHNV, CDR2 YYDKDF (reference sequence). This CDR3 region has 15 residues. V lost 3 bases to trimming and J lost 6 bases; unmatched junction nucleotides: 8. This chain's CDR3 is CATSSMSSGRPEQYF. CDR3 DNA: TGTGCCACCAGCAGCATGTCTAGCGGGAGACCCGAGCAGTACTTC.

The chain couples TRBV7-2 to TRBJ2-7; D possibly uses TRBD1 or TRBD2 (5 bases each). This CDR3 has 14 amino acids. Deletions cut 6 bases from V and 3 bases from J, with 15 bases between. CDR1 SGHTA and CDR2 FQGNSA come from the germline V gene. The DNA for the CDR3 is TGTGCCAGCAGACCGTCGGGGACCCACTACGAGCAGTACTTC. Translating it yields CASRPSGTHYEQYF. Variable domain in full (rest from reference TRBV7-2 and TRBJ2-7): GAGVSQSPSNKVTEKGKDVELRCDPISGHTALYWYRQSLGQGLEFLIYFQGNSAPDKSGLPSDRFSAERTGGSVSTLTIQRTQQEDSAVYLCASRPSGTHYEQYFGPGTRLTVT.

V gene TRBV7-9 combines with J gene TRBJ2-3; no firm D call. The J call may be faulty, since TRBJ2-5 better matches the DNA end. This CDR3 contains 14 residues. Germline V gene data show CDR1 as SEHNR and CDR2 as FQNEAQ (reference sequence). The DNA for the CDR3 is TGTGCCAGCAGCTTATATCAAGGCGGAGAGACCCAGTACTTC. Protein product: CASSLYQGGETQYF.

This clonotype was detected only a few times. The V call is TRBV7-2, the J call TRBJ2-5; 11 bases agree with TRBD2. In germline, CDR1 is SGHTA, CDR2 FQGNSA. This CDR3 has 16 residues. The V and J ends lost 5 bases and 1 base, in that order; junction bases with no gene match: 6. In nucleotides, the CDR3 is TGTGCCAGCAGCCCGACTAGCGGGACCCGCCAAGAGACCCAGTACTTC. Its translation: CASSPTSGTRQETQYF. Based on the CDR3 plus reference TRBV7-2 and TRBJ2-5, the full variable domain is GAGVSQSPSNKVTEKGKDVELRCDPISGHTALYWYRQSLGQGLEFLIYFQGNSAPDKSGLPSDRFSAERTGGSVSTLTIQRTQQEDSAVYLCASSPTSGTRQETQYFGPGTRLLVL.

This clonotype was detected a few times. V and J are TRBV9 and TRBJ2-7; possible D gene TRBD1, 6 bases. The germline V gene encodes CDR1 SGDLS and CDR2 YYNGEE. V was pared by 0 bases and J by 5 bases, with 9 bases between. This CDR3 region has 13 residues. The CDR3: CASSVAGVDEQYF. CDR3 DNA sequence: TGTGCCAGCAGCGTAGCAGGGGTGGACGAGCAGTACTTC.

The CDR3 protein is CASTSPSDSTYEQYF. Written as DNA, the CDR3 is TGTGCCAGCACTTCCCCCTCCGACAGTACCTACGAGCAGTACTTC. The chain couples TRBV7-2 to TRBJ2-7, with D perhaps TRBD1 (5 bases). Trimming removed 7 bases at V and 2 bases at J, with 18 bases between. Germline values: CDR1 SGHTA, CDR2 FQGNSA. This CDR3 comprises 15 residues.

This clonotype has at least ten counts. The CDR3 here is CASRGTRGETQYF. The CDR3 bases are TGTGCCAGCAGAGGGACTAGGGGGGAGACCCAGTACTTC. The rearrangement joins TRBV2 to TRBJ2-5; TRBD2 matches 8 bases. Germline CDR1 SNHLY, CDR2 FYNNEI. CDR3 size: 13 residues. With 6 bases clipped from V and 5 bases from J, the junction kept 5 bases outside the gene matches.

CDR3 protein: CASSSGRTQTSGQYF. The DNA of the CDR3 is TGTGCCAGCAGTTCGGGACGTACTCAGACCTCCGGGCAGTACTTC. The chain has TRBV6-5 and TRBJ2-7, with D tentatively TRBD1 or TRBD2 (5 bases each). CDR1 and CDR2 from the germline V gene are MNHEY and SVGAGI. There are 15 residues in the CDR3. The V and J ends lost 4 bases and 9 bases respectively, with 22 bases between them.

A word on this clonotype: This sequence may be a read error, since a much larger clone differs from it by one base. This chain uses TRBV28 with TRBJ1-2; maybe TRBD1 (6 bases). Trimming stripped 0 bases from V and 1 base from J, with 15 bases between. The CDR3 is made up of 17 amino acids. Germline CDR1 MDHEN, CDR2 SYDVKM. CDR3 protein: CASSLWAEQGSNYGYTF. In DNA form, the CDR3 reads TGTGCCAGCAGTTTATGGGCCGAACAGGGAAGTAACTATGGCTACACCTTC.

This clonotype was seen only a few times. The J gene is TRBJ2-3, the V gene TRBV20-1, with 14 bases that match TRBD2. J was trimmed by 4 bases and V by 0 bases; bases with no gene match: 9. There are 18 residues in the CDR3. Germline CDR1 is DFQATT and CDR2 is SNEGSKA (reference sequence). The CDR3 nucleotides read TGCAGTGCTAGAGATCATGGGACTAGCGGGAGTCACCCAGATACGCAGTATTTT. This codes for CSARDHGTSGSHPDTQYF.

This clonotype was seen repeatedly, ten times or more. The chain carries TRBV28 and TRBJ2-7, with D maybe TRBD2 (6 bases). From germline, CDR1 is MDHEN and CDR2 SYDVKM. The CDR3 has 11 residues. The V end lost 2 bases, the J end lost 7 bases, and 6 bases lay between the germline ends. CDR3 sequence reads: CASSLLAEQYF. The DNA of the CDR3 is TGTGCCAGCAGTTTACTAGCGGAGCAGTACTTC.

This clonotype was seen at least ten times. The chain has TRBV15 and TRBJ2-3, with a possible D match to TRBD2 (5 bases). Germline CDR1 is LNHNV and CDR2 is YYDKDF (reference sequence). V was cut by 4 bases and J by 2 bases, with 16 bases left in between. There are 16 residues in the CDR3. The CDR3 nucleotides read TGTGCCACCAGCAAAGGCTGGGAGAAGTTCACAGATACGCAGTATTTT. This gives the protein CATSKGWEKFTDTQYF.